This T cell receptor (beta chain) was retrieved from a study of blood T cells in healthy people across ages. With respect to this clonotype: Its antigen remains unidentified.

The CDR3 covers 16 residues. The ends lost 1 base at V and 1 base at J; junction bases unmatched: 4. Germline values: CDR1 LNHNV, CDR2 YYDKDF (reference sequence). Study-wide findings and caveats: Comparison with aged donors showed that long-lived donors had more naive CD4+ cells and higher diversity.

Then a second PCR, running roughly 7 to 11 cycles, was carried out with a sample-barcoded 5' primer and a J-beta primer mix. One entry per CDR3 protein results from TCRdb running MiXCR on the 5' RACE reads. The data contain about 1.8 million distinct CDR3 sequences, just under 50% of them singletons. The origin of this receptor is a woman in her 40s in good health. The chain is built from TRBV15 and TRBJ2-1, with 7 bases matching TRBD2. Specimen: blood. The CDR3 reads CATSRGSGVSYNEQFF. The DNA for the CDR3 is TGTGCCACCAGCAGAGGCAGCGGGGTGTCCTACAATGAGCAGTTCTTC.